This T cell receptor (beta chain) came from a study of shared T cell receptors in the human thymus. Here immunoSEQ multiplex PCR was the method, and the copy in TCRdb shows in-frame clones only, minus some. In the table there are approximately 730,000 clones, approximately 83% of which are singletons. The CDR3 has 12 residues. The V gene's germline CDR1 is LGHNA and CDR2 YNFKEQ. J gave up 8 bases and V 4 bases, and 3 bases lay outside the gene matches. The same data also contributed to another study, on human thymus T cells. That publication notes: Thymus tissue for the work was resected from patients undergoing corrective heart surgery.

The sample consisted of thymocytes. This sequence joins TRBV4-2 and TRBJ1-2; 8 nucleotides line up with TRBD1. The sequence was collected from a girl less than two years old with a congenital heart defect. CDR3 residues: CASSRTGWGYTF. CDR3 DNA: TGTGCCAGCAGCCGGACAGGGTGGGGCTACACCTTC.